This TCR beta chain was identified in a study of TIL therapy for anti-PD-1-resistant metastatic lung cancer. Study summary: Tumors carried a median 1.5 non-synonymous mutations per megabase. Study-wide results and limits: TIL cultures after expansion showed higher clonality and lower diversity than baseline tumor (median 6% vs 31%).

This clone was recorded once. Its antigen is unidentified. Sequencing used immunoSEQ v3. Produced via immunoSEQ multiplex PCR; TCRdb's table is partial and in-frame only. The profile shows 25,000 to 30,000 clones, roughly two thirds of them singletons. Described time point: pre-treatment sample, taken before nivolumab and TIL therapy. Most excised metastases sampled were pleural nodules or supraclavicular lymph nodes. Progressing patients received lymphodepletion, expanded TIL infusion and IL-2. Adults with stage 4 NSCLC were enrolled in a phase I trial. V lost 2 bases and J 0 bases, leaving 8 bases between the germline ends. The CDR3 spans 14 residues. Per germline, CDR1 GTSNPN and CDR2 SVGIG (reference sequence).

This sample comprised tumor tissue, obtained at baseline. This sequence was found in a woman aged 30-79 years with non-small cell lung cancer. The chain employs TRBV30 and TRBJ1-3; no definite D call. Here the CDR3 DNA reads TGTGCCTGGAGTTACAAGGACTCTGGAAACACCATATATTTT. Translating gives CAWSYKDSGNTIYF.